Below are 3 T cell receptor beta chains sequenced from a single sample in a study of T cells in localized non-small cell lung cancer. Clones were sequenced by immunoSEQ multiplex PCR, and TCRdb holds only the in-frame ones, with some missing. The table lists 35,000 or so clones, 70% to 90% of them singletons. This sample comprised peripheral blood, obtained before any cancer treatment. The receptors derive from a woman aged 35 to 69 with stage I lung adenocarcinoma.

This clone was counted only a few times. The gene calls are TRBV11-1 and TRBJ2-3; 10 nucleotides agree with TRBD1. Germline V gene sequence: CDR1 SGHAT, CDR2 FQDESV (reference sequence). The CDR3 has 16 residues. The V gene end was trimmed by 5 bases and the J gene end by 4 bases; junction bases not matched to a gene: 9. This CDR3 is CASSKAGTGVPDTQYF. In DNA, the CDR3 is TGTGCCAGCAGCAAGGCCGGGACAGGGGTCCCAGATACGCAGTATTTT.

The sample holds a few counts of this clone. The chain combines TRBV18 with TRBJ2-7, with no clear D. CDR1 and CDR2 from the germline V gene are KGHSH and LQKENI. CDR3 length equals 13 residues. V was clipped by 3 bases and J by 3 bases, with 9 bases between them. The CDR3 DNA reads TGTGCCAGCTCACCGGCGAAGGGCTACGAGCAGTACTTC. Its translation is CASSPAKGYEQYF.

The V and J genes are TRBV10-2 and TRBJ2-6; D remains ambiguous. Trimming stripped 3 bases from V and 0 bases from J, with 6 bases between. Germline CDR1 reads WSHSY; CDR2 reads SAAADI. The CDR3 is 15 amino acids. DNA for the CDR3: TGCGCCAGCAGTGATACCGGCTCTGGGGCCAACGTCCTGACTTTC. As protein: CASSDTGSGANVLTF.